One T cell receptor (beta chain) is described in this entry. Using immunoSEQ multiplex PCR, the repertoire was profiled, and TCRdb retains in-frame clones only, with some absent. The sample consists of some 170,000 clones, 84% of them appearing once. These data come from a study of blood T cell repertoires in COVID-19. The germline V gene has CDR1 MNHNY and CDR2 SVGAGI (reference sequence). V lost 6 bases to trimming and J lost 0 bases; unmatched junction nucleotides: 2. This CDR3 has 14 amino acids. The sequence was collected from a man aged 45-65 years who had recovered from COVID-19. The chain joins TRBV6-6 to TRBJ1-3, with TRBD1 identical over 7 bases. The sample taken for sequencing was PBMCs or T cells enriched from blood (not recorded which). CDR3 in amino acids: CASRRDSSGNTIYF. CDR3 nucleotides: TGTGCCAGCAGGCGGGACAGCTCTGGAAACACCATATATTTT.